This T cell receptor beta chain was recovered during a study of T-cell reconstitution after alpha-beta-depleted transplantation in children. Broader study findings: T-cell counts and diversity at one year post-transplant came mainly from newly produced T cells. For some patients, TCRbeta diversity was high at day 60 because of recipient T cells and thymic progenitors that survived.

This clonotype was detected a few times. The antigen is not known. V lost 3 bases to trimming and J lost 2 bases, with 11 bases between them. The CDR3 extends over 15 amino acids. Germline loops: CDR1 KGHSH, CDR2 LQKENI. Preparation of the TCRbeta library used unique molecular identifiers. TCRdb fed the PCR reads into MiXCR, producing one record per CDR3 protein. The data show around 450,000 distinct CDR3 sequences, roughly 15% seen once. The receptor was isolated from a boy under two years old who had a stem cell transplant for Wiskott-Aldrich syndrome, so the T cells may come from the graft donor. The sequenced sample was PBMCs, mostly from graft donor cells, obtained 360 days after TCRalphabeta/CD19-depleted stem cell transplant. The V call is TRBV18, the J call TRBJ2-1; no definite D call. CDR3: CASSPLASTYNEQFF. Here the CDR3 DNA reads TGTGCCAGCTCACCCCTGGCCTCTACCTACAATGAGCAGTTCTTC.